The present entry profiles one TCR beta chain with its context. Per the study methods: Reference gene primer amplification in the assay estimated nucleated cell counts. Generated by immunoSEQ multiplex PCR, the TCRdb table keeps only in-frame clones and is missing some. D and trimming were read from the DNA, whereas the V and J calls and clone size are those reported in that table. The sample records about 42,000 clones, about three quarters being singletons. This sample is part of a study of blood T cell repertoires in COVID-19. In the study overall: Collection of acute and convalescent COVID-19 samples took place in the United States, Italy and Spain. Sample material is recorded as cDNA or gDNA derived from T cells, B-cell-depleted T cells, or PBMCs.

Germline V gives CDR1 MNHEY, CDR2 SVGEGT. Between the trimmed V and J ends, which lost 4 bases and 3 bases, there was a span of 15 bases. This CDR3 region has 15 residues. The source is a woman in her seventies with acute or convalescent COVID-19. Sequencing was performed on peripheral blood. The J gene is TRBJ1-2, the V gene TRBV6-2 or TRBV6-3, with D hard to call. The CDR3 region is CASSFHKQTHYGYTF. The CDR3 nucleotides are TGTGCCAGCAGTTTTCACAAACAAACCCACTATGGCTACACCTTC.